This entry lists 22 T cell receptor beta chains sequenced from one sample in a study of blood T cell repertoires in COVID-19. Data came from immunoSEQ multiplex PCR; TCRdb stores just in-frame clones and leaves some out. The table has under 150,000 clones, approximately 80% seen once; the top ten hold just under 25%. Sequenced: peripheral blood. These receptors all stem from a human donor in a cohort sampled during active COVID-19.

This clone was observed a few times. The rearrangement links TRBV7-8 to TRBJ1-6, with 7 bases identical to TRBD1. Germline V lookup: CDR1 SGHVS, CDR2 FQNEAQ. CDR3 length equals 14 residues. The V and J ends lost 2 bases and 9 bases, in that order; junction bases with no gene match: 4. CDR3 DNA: TGTGCCAGCAGCTTACAGGGGGTGCGTTCACCCCTCCACTTT. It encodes CASSLQGVRSPLHF.

This CDR3 is CSVERGPTVNEQFF. CDR3 bases: TGCAGCGTTGAAAGGGGGCCGACGGTCAATGAGCAGTTCTTC. V and J are TRBV29-1 and TRBJ2-1, with TRBD1 matching 7 bases. Germline CDR1 is SQVTM and CDR2 is ANQGSEA. V lost 2 bases, J lost 6 bases, and 7 bases stayed unmatched. CDR3 length: 14 amino acids.

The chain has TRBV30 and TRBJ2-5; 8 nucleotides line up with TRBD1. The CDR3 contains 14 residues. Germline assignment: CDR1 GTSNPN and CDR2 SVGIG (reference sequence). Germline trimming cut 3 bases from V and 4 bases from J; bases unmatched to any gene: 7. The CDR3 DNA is TGTGCCTGGAGGACGACAGGGGTTGGAGAGACCCAGTACTTC. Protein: CAWRTTGVGETQYF.

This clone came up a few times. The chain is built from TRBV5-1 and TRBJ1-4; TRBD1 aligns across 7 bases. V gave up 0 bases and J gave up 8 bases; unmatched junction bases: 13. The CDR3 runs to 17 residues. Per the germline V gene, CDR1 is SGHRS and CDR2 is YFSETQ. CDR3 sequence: CASSLGQGPTQGEKLFF. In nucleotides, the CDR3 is TGCGCCAGCAGCTTGGGACAGGGACCCACCCAAGGGGAAAAACTGTTTTTT. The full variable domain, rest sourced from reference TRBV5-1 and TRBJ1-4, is KAGVTQTPRYLIKTRGQQVTLSCSPISGHRSVSWYQQTPGQGLQFLFEYFSETQRNKGNFPGRFSGRQFSNSRSEMNVSTLELGDSALYLCASSLGQGPTQGEKLFFGSGTQLSVL.

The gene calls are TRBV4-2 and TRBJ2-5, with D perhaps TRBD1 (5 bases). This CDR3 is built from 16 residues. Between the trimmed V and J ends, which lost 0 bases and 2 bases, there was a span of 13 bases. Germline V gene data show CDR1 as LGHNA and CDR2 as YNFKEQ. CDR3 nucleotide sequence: TGTGCCAGCAGCCAAGATCCCGCCGGACAACAAGAGACCCAGTACTTC. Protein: CASSQDPAGQQETQYF.

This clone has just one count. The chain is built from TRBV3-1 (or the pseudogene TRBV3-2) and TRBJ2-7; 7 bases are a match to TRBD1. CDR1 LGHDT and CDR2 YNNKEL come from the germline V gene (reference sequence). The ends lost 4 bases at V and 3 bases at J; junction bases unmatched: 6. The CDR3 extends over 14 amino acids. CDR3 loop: CASSPPGQLYEQYF. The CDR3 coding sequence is TGTGCCAGCAGCCCTCCGGGACAGCTCTACGAGCAGTACTTC.

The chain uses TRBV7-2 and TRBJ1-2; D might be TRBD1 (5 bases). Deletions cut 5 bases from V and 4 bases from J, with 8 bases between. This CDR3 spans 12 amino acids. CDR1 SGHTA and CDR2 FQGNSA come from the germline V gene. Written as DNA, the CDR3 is TGTGCCAGCAGCCAGGGTTTCTATGGCTACACCTTC. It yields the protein CASSQGFYGYTF.

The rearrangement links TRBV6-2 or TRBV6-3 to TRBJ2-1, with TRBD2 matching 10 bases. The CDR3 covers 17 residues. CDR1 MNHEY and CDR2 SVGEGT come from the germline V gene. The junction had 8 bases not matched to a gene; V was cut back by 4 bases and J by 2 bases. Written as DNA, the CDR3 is TGTGCCAGCAGTTCCCCTAGCGGGAGAGACACCTACAATGAGCAGTTCTTC. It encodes CASSSPSGRDTYNEQFF.

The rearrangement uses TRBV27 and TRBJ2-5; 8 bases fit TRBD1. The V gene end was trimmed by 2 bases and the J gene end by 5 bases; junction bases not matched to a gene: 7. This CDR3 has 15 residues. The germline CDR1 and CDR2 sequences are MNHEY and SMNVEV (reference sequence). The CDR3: CASSLVAGGAETQYF. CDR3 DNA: TGTGCCAGCAGTTTAGTGGCAGGGGGCGCGGAGACCCAGTACTTC.

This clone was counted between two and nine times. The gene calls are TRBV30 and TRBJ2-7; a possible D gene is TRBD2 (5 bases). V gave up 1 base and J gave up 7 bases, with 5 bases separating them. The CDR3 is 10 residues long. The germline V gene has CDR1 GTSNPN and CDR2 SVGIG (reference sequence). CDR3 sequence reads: CAWSGGEQYF. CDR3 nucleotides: TGTGCCTGGAGTGGCGGGGAGCAGTACTTC.

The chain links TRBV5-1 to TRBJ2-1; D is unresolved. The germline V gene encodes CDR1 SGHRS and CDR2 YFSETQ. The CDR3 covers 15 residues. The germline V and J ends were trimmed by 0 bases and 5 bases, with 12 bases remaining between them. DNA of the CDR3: TGCGCCAGCAGCTTGGAGCCCCGATCCCACAATGAGCAGTTCTTC. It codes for CASSLEPRSHNEQFF.

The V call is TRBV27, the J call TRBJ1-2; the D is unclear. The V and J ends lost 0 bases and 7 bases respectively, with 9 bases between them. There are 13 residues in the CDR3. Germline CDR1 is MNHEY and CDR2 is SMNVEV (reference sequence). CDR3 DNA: TGTGCCAGCAGTTTATCACGGGTTTTTGGCTACACCTTC. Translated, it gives CASSLSRVFGYTF.

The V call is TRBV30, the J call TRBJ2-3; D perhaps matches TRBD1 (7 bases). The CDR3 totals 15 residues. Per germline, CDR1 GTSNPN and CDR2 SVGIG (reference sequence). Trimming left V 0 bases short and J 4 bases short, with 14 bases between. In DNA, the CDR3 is TGTGCCTGGAGTGTACGGGGGCAGGGGGCAGATACGCAGTATTTT. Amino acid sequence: CAWSVRGQGADTQYF.

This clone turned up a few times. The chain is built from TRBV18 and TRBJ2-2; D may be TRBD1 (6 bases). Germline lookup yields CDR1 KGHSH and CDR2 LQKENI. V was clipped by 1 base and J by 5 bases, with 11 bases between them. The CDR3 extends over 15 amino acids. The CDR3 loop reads CASSPRQVQTGELFF. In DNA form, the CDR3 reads TGTGCCAGCTCACCACGACAGGTGCAAACCGGGGAGCTGTTTTTT. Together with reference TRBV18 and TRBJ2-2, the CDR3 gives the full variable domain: NAGVMQNPRHLVRRRGQEARLRCSPMKGHSHVYWYRQLPEEGLKFMVYLQKENIIDESGMPKERFSAEFPKEGPSILRIQQVVRGDSAAYFCASSPRQVQTGELFFGEGSRLTVL.

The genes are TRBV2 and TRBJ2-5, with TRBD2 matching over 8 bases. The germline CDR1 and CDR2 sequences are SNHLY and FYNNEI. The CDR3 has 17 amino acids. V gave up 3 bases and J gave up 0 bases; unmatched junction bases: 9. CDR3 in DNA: TGTGCCAGCAGTGAGGCGGGGGCTAGCGGGCACCAAGAGACCCAGTACTTC. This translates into CASSEAGASGHQETQYF.

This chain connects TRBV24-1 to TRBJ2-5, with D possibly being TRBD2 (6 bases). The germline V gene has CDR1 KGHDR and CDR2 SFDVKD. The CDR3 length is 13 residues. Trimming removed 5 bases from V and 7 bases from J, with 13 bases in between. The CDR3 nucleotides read TGTGCCACCAGTGCGGGAGTCTTTGCGACCCAGTACTTC. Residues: CATSAGVFATQYF.

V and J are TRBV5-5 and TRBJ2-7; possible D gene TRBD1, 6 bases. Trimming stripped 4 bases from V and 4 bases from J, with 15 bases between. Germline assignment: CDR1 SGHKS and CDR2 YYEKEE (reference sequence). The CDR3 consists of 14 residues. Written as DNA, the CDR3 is TGTGCCAGCAGCGCAAATTTACAGGGTTACGAGCAGTACTTC. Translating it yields CASSANLQGYEQYF.

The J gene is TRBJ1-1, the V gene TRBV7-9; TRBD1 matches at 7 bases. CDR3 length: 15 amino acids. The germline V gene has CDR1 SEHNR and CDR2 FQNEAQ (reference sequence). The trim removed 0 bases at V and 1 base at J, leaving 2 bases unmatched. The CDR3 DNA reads TGTGCCAGCAGCTTAGCGACAGGGTGGAACACTGAAGCTTTCTTT. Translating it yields CASSLATGWNTEAFF.

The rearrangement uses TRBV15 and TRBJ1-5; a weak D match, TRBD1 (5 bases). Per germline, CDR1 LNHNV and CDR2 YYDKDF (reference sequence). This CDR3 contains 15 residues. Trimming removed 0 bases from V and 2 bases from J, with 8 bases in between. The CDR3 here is CATSRDREGNQPQHF. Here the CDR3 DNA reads TGTGCCACCAGCAGAGACAGGGAAGGCAATCAGCCCCAGCATTTT.

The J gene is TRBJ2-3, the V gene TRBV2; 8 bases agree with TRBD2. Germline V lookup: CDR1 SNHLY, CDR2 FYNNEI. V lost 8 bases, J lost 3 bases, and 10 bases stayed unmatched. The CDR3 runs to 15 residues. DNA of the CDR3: TGTGCCAGCTGTTGTGGGGCGGGGGGAACAGATACGCAGTATTTT. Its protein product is CASCCGAGGTDTQYF.

The CDR3 region is CASSLAGGRETQYF. In nucleotides, the CDR3 is TGTGCCAGCAGTTTAGCGGGGGGGCGAGAGACCCAGTACTTC. The chain is built from TRBV28 and TRBJ2-5; 9 positions agree with TRBD2. The germline gives CDR1 MDHEN, CDR2 SYDVKM. The junction had 2 bases not matched to a gene; V was cut back by 2 bases and J by 4 bases. The length of the CDR3 is 14 residues.

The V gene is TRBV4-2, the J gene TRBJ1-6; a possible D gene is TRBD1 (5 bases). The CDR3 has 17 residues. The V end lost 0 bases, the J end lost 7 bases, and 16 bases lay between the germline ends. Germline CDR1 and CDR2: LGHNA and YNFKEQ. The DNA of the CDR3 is TGTGCCAGCAGCCAAGACCAGGGAAGGATTTGGAATTCACCCCTCCACTTT. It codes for CASSQDQGRIWNSPLHF.